The count of the clone carrying this T cell receptor (beta chain) is one. Its specificity is unknown. PCR involved 60 Vbeta and 13 Jbeta primers. TCRdb's table, derived via immunoSEQ multiplex PCR, lists solely in-frame clones and lacks some. The sample has tens of thousands of clones; just under 70% are singletons. The sample comes from a study of cytomegalovirus exposure and HLA in healthy donors. Study-level results: Most sequenced TCRs were rare (though some public TCRs occurred in many donors).

The CDR3 spans 13 residues. V lost 6 bases and J lost 1, with 9 bases in between. Per germline, CDR1 SNHLY and CDR2 FYNNEI. Sample: PBMCs. The chain links TRBV2 to TRBJ1-1; the D gene is possibly TRBD1 (5 bases). The source of this sequence is a woman aged 50 to 65 in good health and CMV-seropositive. The DNA for the CDR3 is TGTGCCAGCAGGACAGTCGAGAACACTGAAGCTTTCTTT. Protein sequence: CASRTVENTEAFF.